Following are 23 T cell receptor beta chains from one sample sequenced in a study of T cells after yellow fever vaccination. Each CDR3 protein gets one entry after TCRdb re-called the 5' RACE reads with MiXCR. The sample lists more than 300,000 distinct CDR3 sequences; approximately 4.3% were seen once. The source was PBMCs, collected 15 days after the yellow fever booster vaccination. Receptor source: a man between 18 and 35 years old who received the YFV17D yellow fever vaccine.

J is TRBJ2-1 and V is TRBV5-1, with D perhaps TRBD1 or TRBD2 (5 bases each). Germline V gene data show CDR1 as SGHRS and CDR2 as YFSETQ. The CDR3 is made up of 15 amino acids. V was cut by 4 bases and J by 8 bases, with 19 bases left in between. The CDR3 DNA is TGCGCCAGCAGCCTCGGGGCTGAGGGACGGGATGAGCAGTTCTTC. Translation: CASSLGAEGRDEQFF.

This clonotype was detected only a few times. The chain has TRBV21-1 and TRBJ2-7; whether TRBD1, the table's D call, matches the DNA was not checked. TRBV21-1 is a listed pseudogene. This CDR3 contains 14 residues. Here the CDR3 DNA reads TGTGCCAGCAGAGGGAACAGGCCAGCGGACGAGCAGTACGTC. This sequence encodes CASRGNRPADEQYV.

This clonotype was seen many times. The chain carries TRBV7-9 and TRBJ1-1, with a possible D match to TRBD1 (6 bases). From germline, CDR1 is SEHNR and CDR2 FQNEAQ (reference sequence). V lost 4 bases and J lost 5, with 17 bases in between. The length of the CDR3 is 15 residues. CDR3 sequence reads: CASSSPTGARTEAFF. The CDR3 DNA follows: TGTGCCAGCAGCTCACCCACGGGGGCTAGGACTGAAGCTTTCTTT.

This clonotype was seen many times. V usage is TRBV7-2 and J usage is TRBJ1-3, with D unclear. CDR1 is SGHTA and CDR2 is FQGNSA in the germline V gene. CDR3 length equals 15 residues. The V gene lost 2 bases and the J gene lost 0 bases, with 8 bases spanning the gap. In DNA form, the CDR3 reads TGTGCCAGCAGCTTAATTGGCCTCTCTGGAAACACCATATATTTT. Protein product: CASSLIGLSGNTIYF.

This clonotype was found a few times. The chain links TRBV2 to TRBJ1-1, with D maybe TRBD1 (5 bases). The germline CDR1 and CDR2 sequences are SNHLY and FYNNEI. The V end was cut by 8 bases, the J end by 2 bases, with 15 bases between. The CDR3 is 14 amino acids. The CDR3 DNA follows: TGTGCCAGCTCGTTCGGGGCAGTAAACACTGAAGCTTTCTTT. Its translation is CASSFGAVNTEAFF.

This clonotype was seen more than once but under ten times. The CDR3 is CASRPYGNYGYTF. For the CDR3, the DNA is TGTGCCAGCAGGCCTTATGGGAACTATGGCTACACCTTC. The V and J genes are TRBV6-6 and TRBJ1-2; D remains unclear. Germline V gene sequence: CDR1 MNHNY, CDR2 SVGAGI (reference sequence). The CDR3 loop spans 13 amino acids. The V end lost 6 bases, the J end lost 2 bases, and 10 bases lay between the germline ends.

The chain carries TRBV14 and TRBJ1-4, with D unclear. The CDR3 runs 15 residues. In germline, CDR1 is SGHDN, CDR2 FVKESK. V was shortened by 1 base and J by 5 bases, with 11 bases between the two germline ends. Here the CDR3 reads CASSQAFRRNEKLFF. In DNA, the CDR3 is TGTGCCAGCAGCCAAGCTTTCCGGAGGAATGAAAAACTGTTTTTT.

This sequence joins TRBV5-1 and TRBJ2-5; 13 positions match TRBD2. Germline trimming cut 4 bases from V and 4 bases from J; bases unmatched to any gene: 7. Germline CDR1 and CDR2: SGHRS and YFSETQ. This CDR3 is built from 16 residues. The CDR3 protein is CASSPGTSGVGETQYF. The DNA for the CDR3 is TGCGCCAGCAGCCCCGGGACTAGCGGGGTAGGAGAGACCCAGTACTTC.

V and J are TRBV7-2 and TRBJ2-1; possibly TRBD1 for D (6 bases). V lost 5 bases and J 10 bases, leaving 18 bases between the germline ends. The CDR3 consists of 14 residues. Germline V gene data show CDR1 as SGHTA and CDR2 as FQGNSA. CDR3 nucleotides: TGTGCCAGCAGCAACCGACAGGCTGCCGGGGAGCAGTTCTTC. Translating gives CASSNRQAAGEQFF.

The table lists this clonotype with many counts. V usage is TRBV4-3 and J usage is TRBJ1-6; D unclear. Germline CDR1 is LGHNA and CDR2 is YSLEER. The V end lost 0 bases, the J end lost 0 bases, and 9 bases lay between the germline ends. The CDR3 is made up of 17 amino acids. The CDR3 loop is CASSQDVQPSYNSPLHF. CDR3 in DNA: TGCGCCAGCAGCCAAGATGTACAGCCCTCCTATAATTCACCCCTCCACTTT.

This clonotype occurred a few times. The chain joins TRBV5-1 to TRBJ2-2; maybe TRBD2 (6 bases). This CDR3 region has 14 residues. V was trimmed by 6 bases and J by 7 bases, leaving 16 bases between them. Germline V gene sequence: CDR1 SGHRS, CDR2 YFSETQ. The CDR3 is CASIGDLFGGELFF. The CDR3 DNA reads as TGCGCCAGCATAGGGGACTTGTTCGGCGGGGAGCTGTTTTTT. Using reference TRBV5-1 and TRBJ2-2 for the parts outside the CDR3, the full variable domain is KAGVTQTPRYLIKTRGQQVTLSCSPISGHRSVSWYQQTPGQGLQFLFEYFSETQRNKGNFPGRFSGRQFSNSRSEMNVSTLELGDSALYLCASIGDLFGGELFFGEGSRLTVL.

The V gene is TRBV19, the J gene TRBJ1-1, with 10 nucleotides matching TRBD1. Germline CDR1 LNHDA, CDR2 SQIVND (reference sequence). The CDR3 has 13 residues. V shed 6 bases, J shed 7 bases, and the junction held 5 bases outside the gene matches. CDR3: CASRRQGALEAFF. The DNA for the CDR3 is TGTGCCAGTAGGAGACAGGGGGCCCTTGAAGCTTTCTTT.

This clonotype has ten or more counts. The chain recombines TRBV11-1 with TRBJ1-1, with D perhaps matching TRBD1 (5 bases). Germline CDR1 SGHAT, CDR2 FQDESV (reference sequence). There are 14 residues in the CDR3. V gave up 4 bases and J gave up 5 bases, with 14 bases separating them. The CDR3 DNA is TGTGCCAGCAGCTCCTTTTCTACAGGTACTGAAGCTTTCTTT. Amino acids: CASSSFSTGTEAFF.

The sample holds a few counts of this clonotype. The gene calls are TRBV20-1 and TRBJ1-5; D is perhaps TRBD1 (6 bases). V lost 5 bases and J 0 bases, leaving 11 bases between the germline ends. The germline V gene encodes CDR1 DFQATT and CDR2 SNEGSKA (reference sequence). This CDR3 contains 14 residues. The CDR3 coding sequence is TGCAGTGCTTGGGGGCTTTATAGCAATCAGCCCCAGCATTTT. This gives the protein CSAWGLYSNQPQHF.

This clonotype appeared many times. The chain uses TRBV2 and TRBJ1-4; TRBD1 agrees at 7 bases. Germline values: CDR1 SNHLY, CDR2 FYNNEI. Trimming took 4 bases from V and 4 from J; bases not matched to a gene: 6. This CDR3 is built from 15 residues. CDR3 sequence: CASSAGQAFNEKLFF. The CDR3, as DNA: TGTGCCAGCAGTGCAGGACAGGCGTTTAATGAAAAACTGTTTTTT.

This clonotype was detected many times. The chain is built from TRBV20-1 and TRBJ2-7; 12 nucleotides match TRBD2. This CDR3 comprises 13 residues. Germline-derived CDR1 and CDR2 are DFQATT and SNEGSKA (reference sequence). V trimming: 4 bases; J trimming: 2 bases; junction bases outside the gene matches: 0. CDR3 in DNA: TGCAGTGCTACTAGCGGGGGGGCCTACGAGCAGTACTTC. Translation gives CSATSGGAYEQYF.

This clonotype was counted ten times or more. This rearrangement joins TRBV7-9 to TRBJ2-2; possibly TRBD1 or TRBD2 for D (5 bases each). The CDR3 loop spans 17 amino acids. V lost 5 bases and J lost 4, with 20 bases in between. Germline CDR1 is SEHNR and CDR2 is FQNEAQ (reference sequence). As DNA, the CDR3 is TGTGCCAGCAGCCACGAGATCCGGGGCCAATCCACCGGGGAGCTGTTTTTT. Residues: CASSHEIRGQSTGELFF.

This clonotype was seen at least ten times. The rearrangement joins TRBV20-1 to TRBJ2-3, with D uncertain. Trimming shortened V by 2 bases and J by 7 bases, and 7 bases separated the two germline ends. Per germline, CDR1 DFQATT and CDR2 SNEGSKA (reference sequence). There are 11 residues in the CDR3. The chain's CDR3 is CSARSWNTQYF. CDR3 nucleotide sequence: TGCAGTGCTAGATCCTGGAATACGCAGTATTTT.

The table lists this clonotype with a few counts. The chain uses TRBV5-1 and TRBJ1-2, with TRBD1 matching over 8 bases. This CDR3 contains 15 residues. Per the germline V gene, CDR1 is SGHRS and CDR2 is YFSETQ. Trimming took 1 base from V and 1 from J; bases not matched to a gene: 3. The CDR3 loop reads CASSLTGGGNYGYTF. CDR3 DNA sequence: TGCGCCAGCAGCTTGACAGGGGGAGGTAACTATGGCTACACCTTC.

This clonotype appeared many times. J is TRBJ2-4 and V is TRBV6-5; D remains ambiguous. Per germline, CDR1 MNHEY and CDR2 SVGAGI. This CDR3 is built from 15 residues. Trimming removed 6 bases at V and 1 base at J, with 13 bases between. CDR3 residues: CASSRRHLAKNIQYF. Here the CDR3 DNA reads TGTGCCAGCAGCCGCAGGCACCTCGCCAAAAACATTCAGTACTTC.

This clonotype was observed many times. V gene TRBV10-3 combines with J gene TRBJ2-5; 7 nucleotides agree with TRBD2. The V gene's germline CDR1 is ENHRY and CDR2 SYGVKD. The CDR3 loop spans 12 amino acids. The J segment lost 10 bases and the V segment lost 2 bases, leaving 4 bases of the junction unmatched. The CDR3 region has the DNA TGTGCCATCAGTGAGCCAGGGAGGGTCCAGTACTTC. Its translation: CAISEPGRVQYF.

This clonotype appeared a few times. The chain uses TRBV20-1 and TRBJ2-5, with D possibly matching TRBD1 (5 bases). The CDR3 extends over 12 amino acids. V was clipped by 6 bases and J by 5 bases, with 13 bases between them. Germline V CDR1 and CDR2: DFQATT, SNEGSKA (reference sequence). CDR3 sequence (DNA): TGCAGTGCGAGCAGGGCGCGGGAGACCCAGTACTTC. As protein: CSASRARETQYF.

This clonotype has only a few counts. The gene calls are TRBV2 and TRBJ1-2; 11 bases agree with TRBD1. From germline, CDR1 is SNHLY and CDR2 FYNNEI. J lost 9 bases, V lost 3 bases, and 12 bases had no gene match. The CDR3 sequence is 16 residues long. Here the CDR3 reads CASSEAMDRGLPSYTF. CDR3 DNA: TGTGCCAGCAGTGAGGCCATGGACAGGGGGCTCCCTAGCTACACCTTC.